The 13 T cell receptor beta chains below were found in one sample sequenced in a study of cytomegalovirus exposure and HLA in healthy donors. With 60 Vbeta and 13 Jbeta primers, the PCR was carried out. TCRdb keeps only in-frame clones here, not all; method: immunoSEQ multiplex PCR. The sample lists 200,000 to 250,000 clones; around 86% were seen once. The sample consisted of PBMCs. These receptors all stem from a woman between 40 and 50 years old in good health and CMV-seronegative.

CDR3 DNA: TGTGCCAGCAGGGGCCAGGGGGCGTCGAACTATGGCTACACCTTC. This encodes CASRGQGASNYGYTF. The gene calls are TRBV6-5 and TRBJ1-2; 8 bases match TRBD1. The CDR3 runs 15 residues. The germline CDR1 and CDR2 sequences are MNHEY and SVGAGI. The ends lost 6 bases at V and 2 bases at J; junction bases unmatched: 8.

The chain has TRBV27 and TRBJ1-2; 7 bases fit TRBD1. This CDR3 has 15 amino acids. V lost 8 bases, J lost 7 bases, and 16 bases stayed unmatched. The germline CDR1 and CDR2 sequences are MNHEY and SMNVEV (reference sequence). The CDR3 protein is CASGFLVGSGGGYTF. CDR3 DNA: TGTGCCAGCGGATTCCTCGTCGGGTCAGGGGGTGGCTACACCTTC.

The J gene is TRBJ2-1, the V gene TRBV7-9; possibly TRBD2 for D (5 bases). The CDR3 consists of 14 residues. The germline V gene has CDR1 SEHNR and CDR2 FQNEAQ (reference sequence). Trimming left V 5 bases short and J 4 bases short, with 12 bases between. The CDR3: CASSPGGVYNEQFF. The CDR3 DNA reads TGTGCCAGCAGCCCTGGAGGTGTGTACAATGAGCAGTTCTTC. The whole variable domain, filled in from reference TRBV7-9 and TRBJ2-1, reads DTGVSQNPRHKITKRGQNVTFRCDPISEHNRLYWYRQTLGQGPEFLTYFQNEAQLEKSRLLSDRFSAERPKGSFSTLEIQRTEQGDSAMYLCASSPGGVYNEQFFGPGTRLTVL.

This chain joins TRBV10-3 and TRBJ1-1; 8 positions match TRBD1. The CDR3 has 15 amino acids. V lost 3 bases and J lost 3; bases outside the gene matches: 6. CDR1 is ENHRY and CDR2 is SYGVKD in the germline V gene. This chain's CDR3 is CAISDLGQGYTEAFF. The CDR3 DNA reads TGTGCCATCAGTGATCTCGGACAGGGATACACTGAAGCTTTCTTT.

The V and J genes are TRBV2 and TRBJ2-7, with TRBD1 matching 9 bases. Germline values: CDR1 SNHLY, CDR2 FYNNEI. This CDR3 region has 15 residues. Germline trimming cut 2 bases from V and 2 bases from J; bases unmatched to any gene: 4. CDR3 coding DNA: TGTGCCAGCAGTGAATGGGGACAGGGAGCCTACGAGCAGTACTTC. Residues: CASSEWGQGAYEQYF.

The V and J genes are TRBV7-3 and TRBJ2-1; 14 bases map to TRBD2. With 6 bases clipped from V and 8 bases from J, the junction kept 3 bases outside the gene matches. The germline gives CDR1 SGHTA, CDR2 FQGTGA. The CDR3 loop spans 14 amino acids. The CDR3 spells CASRGTSGSHEQFF. CDR3 nucleotides: TGTGCCAGCAGGGGGACTAGCGGGAGTCATGAGCAGTTCTTC.

This chain joins TRBV19 and TRBJ1-5; the D gene is possibly TRBD1 (5 bases). The CDR3 consists of 15 residues. The germline gives CDR1 LNHDA, CDR2 SQIVND (reference sequence). V gave up 6 bases and J gave up 0 bases, with 12 bases separating them. The CDR3 nucleotides are TGTGCCAGTAGGACACAGGAGAATAGCAATCAGCCCCAGCATTTT. Protein: CASRTQENSNQPQHF.

The chain employs TRBV2 and TRBJ2-7; 9 nucleotides match TRBD2. The CDR3 covers 15 residues. Looked up from germline, CDR1 is SNHLY and CDR2 is FYNNEI. Trimming cost V 3 bases and J 2 bases; bases outside gene matches: 5. The CDR3 here is CASSDGLAFTYEQYF. Written as DNA, the CDR3 is TGTGCCAGCAGTGACGGACTAGCGTTTACCTACGAGCAGTACTTC.

With regard to this clone: The same CDR3 can be traced to other DNA sequences in this sample. The rearrangement links TRBV30 to TRBJ2-7; no reliable D call. CDR1 and CDR2 from the germline V gene are GTSNPN and SVGIG (reference sequence). This CDR3 has 12 residues. The V and J ends lost 0 bases and 3 bases respectively, with 6 bases between them. The CDR3 here is CAWSVTGYEQYF. DNA for the CDR3: TGTGCCTGGAGTGTAACGGGCTACGAGCAGTACTTC.

This chain connects TRBV28 to TRBJ1-2, with D possibly TRBD1 on 6 matching bases. Germline V gives CDR1 MDHEN, CDR2 SYDVKM. The CDR3 has 16 amino acids. V lost 2 bases, J lost 4 bases, and 17 bases lay in between. CDR3 loop: CASSLPGRRQVYGYTF. The CDR3 DNA sequence: TGTGCCAGCAGTTTACCCGGGAGGAGACAGGTCTATGGCTACACCTTC.

The chain carries TRBV2 and TRBJ2-2, with 8 bases matching TRBD1. This CDR3 is built from 13 residues. With 10 bases clipped from V and 7 bases from J, the junction kept 8 bases outside the gene matches. Germline CDR1 and CDR2: SNHLY and FYNNEI. The CDR3 sequence: CATRPGQDGELFF. CDR3 bases: TGTGCCACCCGGCCGGGACAGGACGGGGAGCTGTTTTTT.

This chain links TRBV10-3 with TRBJ2-1; D may be TRBD2 (6 bases). Deletions cut 4 bases from V and 4 bases from J, with 17 bases between. CDR1 ENHRY and CDR2 SYGVKD come from the germline V gene. This CDR3 has 16 amino acids. The CDR3, as DNA: TGTGCCATCAGTGTTCGGGCTAGCGAGATGTACAATGAGCAGTTCTTC. It specifies CAISVRASEMYNEQFF.

The gene calls are TRBV28 and TRBJ2-7; 13 bases fit TRBD2. Unmatched junction bases numbered 22, after V lost 7 bases and J lost 7 bases. Germline V CDR1 and CDR2: MDHEN, SYDVKM. The CDR3 length is 19 residues. The CDR3 here is CASTSPSVVRTSGSFEQYF. The CDR3 region has the DNA TGTGCCAGCACCTCCCCCTCTGTTGTTAGGACTAGCGGGAGTTTTGAGCAGTACTTC.